This entry features one TCR beta chain sequence. This clonotype has a count of ten or more. Its antigen specificity is not known. The sample holds no much larger clone one base away, and base qualities are not on file. A case-control design nested within a healthcare worker cohort in London, UK, was used, with weekly nasopharyngeal swab PCR tests and blood sampling performed. Healthcare workers were enrolled in the week of the UK lockdown, from 23 to 31 March 2020, and were followed every week for up to roughly 15 weeks. Library generation was performed with 5' RACE. The sequencer was a NextSeq 500. In the TCR library protocol, unique molecular identifiers were attached to individual cDNA molecules to correct for PCR bias and sequencing error. Both TCR alpha and beta chains were sequenced, and tight co-correlation was observed between alpha and beta sequence abundances in each sample. Under the source paper's analysis protocol: Decombinator V4 was used to annotate the V gene, J gene and CDR3 of the TCR sequences. Expanded TCRs were defined as changing significantly between any two time points under a Poisson model with p below 0.0001. TCR abundances were normalised to the total number of TCRs sequenced per sample and were expressed as counts per million. MAIT TCRs were defined by TRAV1-2 paired with TRAJ12, TRAJ20 or TRAJ33, and iNKT TCRs by TRAV10 paired with TRAJ18. VDJdb, accessed on 1 November 2021, was searched for TCRs annotated for CMV, EBV and SARS-CoV-2, and TCRs annotated for more than one antigen were excluded. TCRdb cleaned the public reads at Q25 with fastp, built clones with MiXCR and kept in-frame beta chains. Duplicate CDR3 protein sequences are folded into a single record with the most common DNA and genes. The V and J calls come from TCRdb's annotation, not from the publication. The sample table lists some 30,000 distinct CDR3 sequences, 5.5% to 8% of them with a count of one. The biggest ten clones account for around 2.9% of the sample.

The CDR3 measures 14 amino acids from cysteine to phenylalanine. Only CDR3 DNA is held: 42 bases, read in frame from base 1. From the germline V gene (reference sequence), CDR1 is DFQATT and CDR2 is SNEGSKA. V is pared back by 0 bases and J by 6 bases, with 13 bases lying between the germline termini. This sample was included in a study of early T cells in non-severe SARS-CoV-2 infection (dated by TCRdb to about 2021). In the study overall: Because TCR sequencing was done on bulk RNA from unsorted whole blood, the alpha and beta chains could not be paired.

Study-wide conclusions, independent of this receptor: VDJdb matching was skewed toward anti-spike CD8 responses, so virus-specific expansions were likely underestimated and private and CD4 specificities were missed.

The sequenced sample was whole blood. The V gene is TRBV20-1 and the J gene is TRBJ2-3, with no confident D gene call. The origin of this receptor is an adult who was a healthcare worker with PCR-confirmed SARS-CoV-2 infection or an uninfected control (not recorded which). CDR3 loop: CSARDPPPSDTQYF. The sequenced DNA is TGCAGTGCTAGAGATCCCCCCCCCTCGGATACGCAGTATTTT.